Following are 29 T cell receptor beta chains from one sample sequenced in a study of blood T cell repertoires in COVID-19. Clones were read by immunoSEQ multiplex PCR, and TCRdb kept only the in-frame ones, dropping some. The data hold about 430,000 clones, with 88% observed a single time. Material: PBMCs or T cells enriched from blood (not recorded which). These receptors all stem from a woman under 30 who had been exposed to COVID-19.

The genes are TRBV3-1 (or the pseudogene TRBV3-2) and TRBJ1-6, with a tentative D call TRBD1 (5 bases). Germline V CDR1 and CDR2: LGHDT, YNNKEL (reference sequence). The CDR3 is 18 amino acids. Trimming took off 0 bases at V and 1 base at J, with 13 bases between the two ends. CDR3 bases: TGTGCCAGCAGCCAAGATGTCGATAGGGGTTCCTATAATTCACCCCTCCACTTT. Translating gives CASSQDVDRGSYNSPLHF.

With respect to this clone: The same CDR3 can be traced to other DNA sequences in this sample. This chain connects TRBV29-1 to TRBJ1-1; the D is unclear. CDR3 length: 11 amino acids. V lost 5 bases to trimming and J lost 5 bases, with 9 bases between them. Germline CDR1 and CDR2: SQVTM and ANQGSEA. Here the CDR3 reads CSVSGNTEAFF. The CDR3 DNA is TGCAGCGTTTCCGGGAATACTGAAGCTTTCTTT.

The rearrangement uses TRBV28 and TRBJ2-7; 9 nucleotides agree with TRBD2. In germline, CDR1 is MDHEN, CDR2 SYDVKM. The CDR3 spans 16 residues. Trimming took 3 bases from V and 6 from J; bases not matched to a gene: 12. CDR3 DNA: TGTGCCAGCAGTTTTCTAGCGGGACCTCCTTCGGGCGAGCAGTACTTC. It is translated as CASSFLAGPPSGEQYF.

Of note for this clone: A much larger clone lies one base from this, so it may be a read error. The same CDR3 arises from other DNA sequences in this sample as well. V gene TRBV18 combines with J gene TRBJ2-7, with 7 positions matching TRBD1. The germline V gene has CDR1 KGHSH and CDR2 LQKENI. This CDR3 has 14 amino acids. Unmatched junction bases numbered 4, after V lost 3 bases and J lost 2 bases. The CDR3 region is CASSPPGQTYEQYF. The CDR3 DNA is TGTGCCAGCTCACCTCCGGGACAGACCTACGAGCAGTACTTC.

V and J are TRBV6-2 or TRBV6-3 and TRBJ2-7, with 7 bases matching TRBD2. The CDR3 runs to 13 residues. CDR1 is MNHEY and CDR2 is SVGEGT in the germline V gene. V trimming: 4 bases; J trimming: 5 bases; junction bases outside the gene matches: 5. The CDR3 loop reads CASSWDYFNEQYF. DNA for the CDR3: TGTGCCAGCAGTTGGGACTACTTTAACGAGCAGTACTTC.

The J gene is TRBJ1-5, the V gene TRBV11-2; the D gene is possibly TRBD1 (6 bases). The germline V gene encodes CDR1 SGHAT and CDR2 FQNNGV. CDR3 length: 15 amino acids. The V and J ends lost 2 bases and 4 bases respectively, with 12 bases between them. The CDR3 nucleotides are TGTGCCAGCAGCTTAAACAGGGCAGGGAATCAGCCCCAGCATTTT. Protein sequence: CASSLNRAGNQPQHF. The full variable domain, with the rest looked up from reference TRBV11-2 and TRBJ1-5, is EAGVAQSPRYKIIEKRQSVAFWCNPISGHATLYWYQQILGQGPKLLIQFQNNGVVDDSQLPKDRFSAERLKGVDSTLKIQPAKLEDSAVYLCASSLNRAGNQPQHFGDGTRLSIL.

Turning to this clone: The sample holds other DNA sequences that translate to the same CDR3. The V and J genes are TRBV18 and TRBJ1-1, with 8 nucleotides matching TRBD1. Trimming at V came to 3 bases and at J to 3 bases, leaving 0 bases not matched to a gene. Germline V gene data show CDR1 as KGHSH and CDR2 as LQKENI. CDR3 length equals 13 residues. The CDR3 coding sequence is TGTGCCAGCTCACCGGACAGGGACACTGAAGCTTTCTTT. Protein product: CASSPDRDTEAFF.

This clone was counted a few times. In nucleotides, the CDR3 is TGTGCCAGCAGCCCGACAGCAACTAATGAAAAACTGTTTTTT. Residues: CASSPTATNEKLFF. V is TRBV3-1 (or the pseudogene TRBV3-2) and J is TRBJ1-4; TRBD1 might be the D (5 bases). Trimming took off 4 bases at V and 0 bases at J, with 6 bases between the two ends. The germline CDR1 and CDR2 sequences are LGHDT and YNNKEL (reference sequence). The CDR3 length is 14 residues.

V gene TRBV14 combines with J gene TRBJ2-1; 8 positions agree with TRBD1. V dropped 5 bases and J dropped 6; count of bases not matched to a gene: 12. This CDR3 has 16 amino acids. CDR1 and CDR2 from the germline V gene are SGHDN and FVKESK. The CDR3 reads CASSYQGLRGRNEQFF. CDR3 nucleotide sequence: TGTGCCAGCAGCTATCAAGGGCTCAGGGGGCGCAATGAGCAGTTCTTC.

This sequence joins TRBV6-2 or TRBV6-3 and TRBJ1-4; 9 bases match TRBD1. The CDR3 sequence is 15 residues long. The V gene end was trimmed by 6 bases and the J gene end by 4 bases; junction bases not matched to a gene: 6. The germline gives CDR1 MNHEY, CDR2 SVGEGT. DNA of the CDR3: TGTGCCAGCAGCCACCGGGACAGGGTTAATGAAAAACTGTTTTTT. Translated: CASSHRDRVNEKLFF.

This chain connects TRBV2 to TRBJ1-5; D remains ambiguous. The CDR3 contains 15 residues. V was trimmed by 6 bases and J by 0 bases, leaving 12 bases between them. Germline values: CDR1 SNHLY, CDR2 FYNNEI. The CDR3 DNA sequence: TGTGCCAGCAGCCTACCCCAGGCTAGCAATCAGCCCCAGCATTTT. Translating it yields CASSLPQASNQPQHF.

The chain couples TRBV9 to TRBJ1-4; unclear D gene. This CDR3 region has 15 residues. V lost 5 bases and J 3 bases, leaving 14 bases between the germline ends. The germline V gene encodes CDR1 SGDLS and CDR2 YYNGEE. This CDR3 reads CASSTEASANEKLFF. The CDR3 DNA follows: TGTGCCAGCAGTACTGAAGCGTCGGCTAATGAAAAACTGTTTTTT.

In DNA form, the CDR3 reads TGTGCCAGCAGCCTCACGACAGCTGCGAGGAATGGCTACACCTTC. It encodes CASSLTTAARNGYTF. The V gene is TRBV28, the J gene TRBJ1-2, with D perhaps matching TRBD1 (5 bases). Trimming removed 6 bases from V and 6 bases from J, with 20 bases in between. CDR3 length: 15 amino acids. CDR1 and CDR2 from the germline V gene are MDHEN and SYDVKM.

For the CDR3, the DNA is TGTGCCAGCAGTGTGAGTGGGGCTAGAGATTCACCCCTCCACTTT. Translation gives CASSVSGARDSPLHF. This chain joins TRBV6-4 and TRBJ1-6, with D possibly matching TRBD1 (5 bases). Germline V lookup: CDR1 MRHNA, CDR2 SNTAGT. V dropped 4 bases and J dropped 8 bases, with 15 bases sitting between them. This CDR3 spans 15 amino acids.

The chain combines TRBV9 with TRBJ2-5, with 11 nucleotides matching TRBD2. Germline lookup yields CDR1 SGDLS and CDR2 YYNGEE. Unmatched junction bases numbered 3, after V lost 3 bases and J lost 5 bases. The CDR3 contains 14 residues. The CDR3 reads CASSETSGSETQYF. The CDR3 coding sequence is TGTGCCAGCAGCGAAACTAGCGGGAGTGAGACCCAGTACTTC.

This sequence joins TRBV9 and TRBJ2-3, with TRBD2 matching 8 bases. The CDR3 consists of 15 residues. The ends lost 4 bases at V and 5 bases at J; junction bases unmatched: 9. The germline CDR1 and CDR2 sequences are SGDLS and YYNGEE. CDR3 DNA: TGTGCCAGCAGCTCCAGCGGGAGTCAAGGAGATACGCAGTATTTT. Protein product: CASSSSGSQGDTQYF.

The chain couples TRBV7-3 to TRBJ2-2, with D perhaps TRBD1 (6 bases). Deletions cut 3 bases from V and 5 bases from J, with 13 bases between. The CDR3 is 15 amino acids. In germline, CDR1 is SGHTA, CDR2 FQGTGA. The CDR3 loop is CASSFGQSGTGELFF. The CDR3 DNA follows: TGTGCCAGCAGCTTTGGACAGTCGGGGACCGGGGAGCTGTTTTTT.

In this sample, this clone turned up a few times. The chain's CDR3 is CASSRPGGQGFYEQYF. The CDR3 nucleotides read TGTGCCAGCAGTCGACCCGGGGGACAGGGGTTCTACGAGCAGTACTTC. The chain employs TRBV28 and TRBJ2-7; 10 bases line up with TRBD1. The CDR3 runs 16 residues. Trimming removed 5 bases from V and 3 bases from J; junction bases left unmatched: 10. CDR1 and CDR2 (germline): MDHEN, SYDVKM.

In this sample, this clone turned up once. V usage is TRBV27 and J usage is TRBJ2-1, with 8 bases fitting TRBD2. Germline trimming cut 3 bases from V and 6 bases from J; bases unmatched to any gene: 7. The CDR3 consists of 15 residues. Germline lookup yields CDR1 MNHEY and CDR2 SMNVEV (reference sequence). The CDR3 nucleotides are TGTGCCAGCAGTTTGCTTCGGGAGGGCCCCAATGAGCAGTTCTTC. Its translation: CASSLLREGPNEQFF.

The V and J genes are TRBV5-1 and TRBJ2-7; 7 nucleotides match TRBD1. The ends lost 2 bases at V and 0 bases at J; junction bases unmatched: 8. This CDR3 has 16 residues. Germline V gives CDR1 SGHRS, CDR2 YFSETQ. The CDR3 sequence: CASSFRGSGNSYEQYF. CDR3 coding DNA: TGCGCCAGCAGCTTCAGGGGGAGTGGGAACTCCTACGAGCAGTACTTC.

V usage is TRBV30 and J usage is TRBJ1-3; 7 bases agree with TRBD1. With V trimmed by 3 bases and J by 0 bases, 5 bases remained unmatched. The length of the CDR3 is 15 residues. Germline assignment: CDR1 GTSNPN and CDR2 SVGIG (reference sequence). CDR3 region: CAWRETGISGNTIYF. The CDR3 nucleotides read TGTGCCTGGAGAGAGACAGGGATCTCTGGAAACACCATATATTTT.

V and J are TRBV2 and TRBJ2-5; D might be TRBD2 (5 bases). The CDR3 is 15 residues long. Germline V gene sequence: CDR1 SNHLY, CDR2 FYNNEI. V shed 3 bases and J shed 0 bases, with 11 bases lying between them. CDR3 DNA: TGTGCCAGCAGTGACCCCCGAGGGTACCAAGAGACCCAGTACTTC. Translating gives CASSDPRGYQETQYF.

The V gene is TRBV28, the J gene TRBJ1-5; 7 nucleotides line up with TRBD1. CDR3 length equals 17 residues. After removal of 4 bases from V and 6 bases from J, the junction contained 15 bases not matched to a gene. Per the germline V gene, CDR1 is MDHEN and CDR2 is SYDVKM. The CDR3 nucleotides read TGTGCCAGCAGTTCGGCATTGACAGGGTTCGGGGTTCAGCCCCAGCATTTT. Translation gives CASSSALTGFGVQPQHF. The variable domain in full, completed from reference TRBV28 and TRBJ1-5, reads DVKVTQSSRYLVKRTGEKVFLECVQDMDHENMFWYRQDPGLGLRLIYFSYDVKMKEKGDIPEGYSVSREKKERFSLILESASTNQTSMYLCASSSALTGFGVQPQHFGDGTRLSIL.

V usage is TRBV27 and J usage is TRBJ1-1; D might be TRBD1 (6 bases). Germline V gene lookup returns CDR1 MNHEY and CDR2 SMNVEV (reference sequence). CDR3 length: 16 residues. V was trimmed by 4 bases and J by 10 bases, leaving 25 bases between them. Here the CDR3 reads CASSSLGGGQLEPAFF. Written as DNA, the CDR3 is TGTGCCAGCAGTTCCCTGGGGGGGGGACAACTTGAGCCAGCTTTCTTT.

This clone has only a few counts. The V and J genes are TRBV3-1 (or the pseudogene TRBV3-2) and TRBJ2-5; 12 bases map to TRBD2. Germline CDR1 is LGHDT and CDR2 is YNNKEL (reference sequence). Unmatched junction bases numbered 9, after V lost 5 bases and J lost 5 bases. The CDR3 spans 16 residues. CDR3 in DNA: TGTGCCAGCAGCACCCCTAGCGGGGGGGCCTTTGAGACCCAGTACTTC. Protein product: CASSTPSGGAFETQYF.

The J gene is TRBJ2-1, the V gene TRBV5-1, with D maybe TRBD2 (5 bases). From germline, CDR1 is SGHRS and CDR2 YFSETQ. The CDR3 extends over 15 amino acids. Trimming took 6 bases from V and 3 from J, leaving 16 bases between them. CDR3 DNA: TGCGCCAGCAACGACGGCGGGTCTATCTACAATGAGCAGTTCTTC. It specifies CASNDGGSIYNEQFF. Full variable domain (remainder filled in from reference TRBV5-1 and TRBJ2-1): KAGVTQTPRYLIKTRGQQVTLSCSPISGHRSVSWYQQTPGQGLQFLFEYFSETQRNKGNFPGRFSGRQFSNSRSEMNVSTLELGDSALYLCASNDGGSIYNEQFFGPGTRLTVL.

This sequence joins TRBV29-1 and TRBJ2-3, with TRBD2 matching 10 bases. Germline V lookup: CDR1 SQVTM, CDR2 ANQGSEA. This CDR3 is built from 15 residues. V shed 0 bases and J 1 base; nucleotides not matched to a gene: 1. The CDR3 nucleotides are TGCAGCGTTGAAGATCTAGCGGGAGGCACAGATACGCAGTATTTT. This codes for CSVEDLAGGTDTQYF.

V and J are TRBV7-2 and TRBJ2-5; D gene uncertain. The germline gives CDR1 SGHTA, CDR2 FQGNSA. The CDR3 loop spans 15 amino acids. Trimming left V 3 bases short and J 2 bases short, with 13 bases between. DNA of the CDR3: TGTGCCAGCAGCTTGATGCTAGTCCGTCAAGAGACCCAGTACTTC. Protein sequence: CASSLMLVRQETQYF.

The chain has TRBV24-1 and TRBJ2-7, with D perhaps TRBD2 (5 bases). The CDR3 spans 14 residues. CDR1 and CDR2 (germline): KGHDR, SFDVKD. V was shortened by 4 bases and J by 1 base, with 10 bases between the two germline ends. The CDR3 reads CATSESGSSYEQYF. The DNA for the CDR3 is TGTGCCACCAGTGAGTCGGGGTCATCCTACGAGCAGTACTTC.